This T cell receptor beta chain was sequenced for a study of blood T cell repertoires in COVID-19. Study-level background: Samples of COVID-19 (acute and convalescent) were obtained from the United States, Italy and Spain.

The J segment lost 5 bases and the V segment lost 3 bases, leaving 11 bases of the junction unmatched. CDR1 and CDR2 (germline): LNHNV, YYDKDF (reference sequence). CDR3 size: 17 residues. As originally analysed: The assay estimated nucleated cells by amplifying reference gene primers. The repertoire was sequenced with immunoSEQ multiplex PCR; TCRdb's copy has only in-frame clones and lacks some. The V and J calls and the clone size are those of that table, but D and trimming were determined from the DNA. The sample consists of around 250,000 clones, approximately 90% of them appearing once. Sequencing was done on a sample of peripheral blood. This sequence was found in a man aged 25-40 years who had recovered from COVID-19. The V call is TRBV15, the J call TRBJ2-2; 8 nucleotides agree with TRBD2. CDR3 in DNA: TGTGCCACCAGCAGGGGGACGGGGGGGCGAGGAACCGGGGAGCTGTTTTTT. As protein: CATSRGTGGRGTGELFF.